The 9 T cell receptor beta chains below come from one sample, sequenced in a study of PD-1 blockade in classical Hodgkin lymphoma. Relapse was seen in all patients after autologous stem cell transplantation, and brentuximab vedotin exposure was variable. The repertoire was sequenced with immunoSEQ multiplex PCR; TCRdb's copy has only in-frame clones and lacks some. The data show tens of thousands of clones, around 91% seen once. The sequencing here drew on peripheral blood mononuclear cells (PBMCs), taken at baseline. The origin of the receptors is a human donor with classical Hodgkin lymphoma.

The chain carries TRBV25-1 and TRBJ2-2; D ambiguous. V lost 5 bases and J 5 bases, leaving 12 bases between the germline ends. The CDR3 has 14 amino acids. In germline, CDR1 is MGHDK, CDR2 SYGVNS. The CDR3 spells CASSIQTATGELFF. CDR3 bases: TGTGCCAGCAGTATTCAAACAGCAACCGGGGAGCTGTTTTTT.

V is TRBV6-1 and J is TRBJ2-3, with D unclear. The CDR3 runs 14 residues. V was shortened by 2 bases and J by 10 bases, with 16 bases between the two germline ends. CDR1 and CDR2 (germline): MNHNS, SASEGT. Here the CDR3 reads CASSERFSRVAQYF. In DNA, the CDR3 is TGTGCCAGCAGTGAAAGGTTTAGTAGGGTAGCGCAGTATTTT.

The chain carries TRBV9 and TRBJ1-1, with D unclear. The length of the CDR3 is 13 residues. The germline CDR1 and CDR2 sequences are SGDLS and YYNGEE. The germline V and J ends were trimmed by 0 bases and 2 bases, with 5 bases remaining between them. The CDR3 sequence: CASSVASNTEAFF. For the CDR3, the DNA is TGTGCCAGCAGCGTAGCTAGTAACACTGAAGCTTTCTTT.

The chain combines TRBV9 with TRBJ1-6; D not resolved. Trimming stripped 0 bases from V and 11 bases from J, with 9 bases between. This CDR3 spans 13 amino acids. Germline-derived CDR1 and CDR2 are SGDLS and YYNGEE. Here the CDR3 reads CASSVGTYAPLHF. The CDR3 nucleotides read TGTGCCAGCAGCGTAGGGACTTATGCACCCCTCCACTTT.

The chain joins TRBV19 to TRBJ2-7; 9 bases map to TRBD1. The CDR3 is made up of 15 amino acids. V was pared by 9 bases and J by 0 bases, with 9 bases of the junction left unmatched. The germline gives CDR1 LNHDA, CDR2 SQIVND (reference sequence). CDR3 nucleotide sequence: TGTGCCAGCGGACAGGGGAGAGGGTACTCCTACGAGCAGTACTTC. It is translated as CASGQGRGYSYEQYF.

The chain's CDR3 is CASKSAVLWELFF. As DNA, the CDR3 is TGTGCCAGTAAGTCAGCTGTACTCTGGGAGCTGTTTTTT. The chain uses TRBV19 and TRBJ2-2; D gene uncertain. This CDR3 is built from 13 residues. The germline CDR1 and CDR2 sequences are LNHDA and SQIVND (reference sequence). With 7 bases removed from V and 9 bases from J, the gap between germline ends came to 15 bases.

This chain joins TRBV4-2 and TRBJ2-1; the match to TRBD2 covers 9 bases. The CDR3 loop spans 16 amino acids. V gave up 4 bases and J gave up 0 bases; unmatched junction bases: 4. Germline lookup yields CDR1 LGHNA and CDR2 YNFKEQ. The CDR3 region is CASSRQAGGSYNEQFF. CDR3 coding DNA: TGTGCCAGCAGCCGCCAAGCGGGGGGCTCCTACAATGAGCAGTTCTTC.

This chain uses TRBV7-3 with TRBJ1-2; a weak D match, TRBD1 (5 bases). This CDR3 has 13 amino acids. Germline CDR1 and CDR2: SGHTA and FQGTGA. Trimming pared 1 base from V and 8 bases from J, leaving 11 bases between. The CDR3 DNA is TGTGCCAGCAGCTTAAGAGCGGGGGGAGGCTACACCTTC. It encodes CASSLRAGGGYTF.

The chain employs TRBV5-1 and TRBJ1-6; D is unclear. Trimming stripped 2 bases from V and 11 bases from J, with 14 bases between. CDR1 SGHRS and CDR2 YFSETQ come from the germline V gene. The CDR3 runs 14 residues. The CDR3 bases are TGCGCCAGCAGCTTTGAGTTGGAGACTACACCCCTCCACTTT. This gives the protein CASSFELETTPLHF.